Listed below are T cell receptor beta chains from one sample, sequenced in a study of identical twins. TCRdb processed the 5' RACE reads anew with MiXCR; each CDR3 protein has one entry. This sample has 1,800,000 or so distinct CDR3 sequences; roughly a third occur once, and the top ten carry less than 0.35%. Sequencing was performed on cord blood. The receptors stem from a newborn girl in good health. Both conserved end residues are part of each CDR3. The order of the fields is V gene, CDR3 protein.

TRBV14	CASSPRSWTNEKLFF
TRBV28	CASSGRLVPDSYELYF
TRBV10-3	CAISQGAGEAFF
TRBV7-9	CTSIRTGGTDTQYF
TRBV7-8	CASSGRGLAGVGEQYF
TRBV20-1	CSAYTAGETQYF
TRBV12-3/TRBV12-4	CASSPDSSSYNEQFF
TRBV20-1	CSARARANQPQHF
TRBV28	CASTPFWGRGSYEQYF
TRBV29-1	CSVEGRSAWEQYF
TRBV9	CASSVGSGSDTQYF
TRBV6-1	CASSEAGTGNTEAFF
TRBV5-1	CASSLRPGDEQYF
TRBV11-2	CASSLDWDTQYF
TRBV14	CASSQALLNTEAFF
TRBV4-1	CASSQDVSGHGYTF
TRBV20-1	CSASPGLAEETQYF
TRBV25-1	CASSALGLAGGKSYEQYF
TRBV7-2	CASSLIIELDEQFF
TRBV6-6	CASRVVPGADTQYF
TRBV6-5	CASSYALRATSEIYNEQYF
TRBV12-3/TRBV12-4	CASELGRGTQYF
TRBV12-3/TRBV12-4	CASSLGLAGRAQYF
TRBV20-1	CSARVGGEGTQYF
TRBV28	CASSLQGPETQFF
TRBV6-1	CASSEAGLTYEQYF
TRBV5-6	CASSLSRWEENNEQFF
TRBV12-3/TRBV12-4	CASRSGLAPFQETQYF
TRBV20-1	CSAAGLTSTDTQYF
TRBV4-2	CASSQERQGSTEAFF
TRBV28	CASTQGQVDYGYTF
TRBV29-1	CSVGGRLDYNEQYF
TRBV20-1	CSARAGGKSTDTQYF
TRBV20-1	CSALTSWDTQYF
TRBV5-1	CASSLGTGGRTFYEQYF
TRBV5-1	CASSGGAGLSTDTQYF
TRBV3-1	CASSQVLRGDYGYTF
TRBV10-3	CAISEGAPEYNEQYF
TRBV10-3	CAISATGRRQPQHF
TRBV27	CASSQRQGNYGYTF
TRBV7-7	CASSTLPLQGIPSYNEQFF
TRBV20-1	CSARGLEQYF
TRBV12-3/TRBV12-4	CASSLAGGWDEQFF
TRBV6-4	CASRDGTAGGEAFF
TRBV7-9	CASSSHLASYEQFF
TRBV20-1	CSARPGVYETQYF
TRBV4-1	CASSTRGVRYDEQFF
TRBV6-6	CASSYSSGVQETQYF
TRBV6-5	CASKGVEQYF
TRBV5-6	CASSPGGRDASSGNTIYF
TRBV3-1	CASSQDMAVQFF